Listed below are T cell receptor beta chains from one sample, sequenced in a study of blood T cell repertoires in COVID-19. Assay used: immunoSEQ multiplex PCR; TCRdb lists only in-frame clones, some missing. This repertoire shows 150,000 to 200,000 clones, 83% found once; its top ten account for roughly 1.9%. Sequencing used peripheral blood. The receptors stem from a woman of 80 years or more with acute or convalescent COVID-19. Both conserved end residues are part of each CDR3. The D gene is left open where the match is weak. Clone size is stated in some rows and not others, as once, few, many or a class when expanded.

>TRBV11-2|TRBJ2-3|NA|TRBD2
TGTGCCAGCAGCTTTGAGCGGGGCTTTAGGGCAGATACGCAGTATTTT
CASSFERGFRADTQYF
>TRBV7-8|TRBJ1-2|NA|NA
TGTGCCAGCAACCCCGGGGGTGGGAGTGGCTACACCTTC
CASNPGGGSGYTF
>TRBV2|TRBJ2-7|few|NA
TGTGCCAGCAGTCCGGGACATACGAACTCCTACGAGCAGTACTTC
CASSPGHTNSYEQYF
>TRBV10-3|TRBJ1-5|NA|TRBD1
TGTGCCATCAGTAGGACAGGGGTGGAACAGCCCCAGCATTTT
CAISRTGVEQPQHF
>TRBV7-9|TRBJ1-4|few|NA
TGTGCCAGCAGGAGAGTCCTTAATGAAAAACTGTTTTTT
CASRRVLNEKLFF
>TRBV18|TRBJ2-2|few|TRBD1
TGTGCCAGCTCACCCCGAACGGGGGGACAGGGGAACACCGGGGAGCTGTTTTTT
CASSPRTGGQGNTGELFF
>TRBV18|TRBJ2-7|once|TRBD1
TGTGCCAGCTCACCATCACGGGACAGGGGGATCTACGAGCAGTACTTC
CASSPSRDRGIYEQYF
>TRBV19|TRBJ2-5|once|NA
TGTGCCAGTAGTATCGCCAGGGGAGGGGGCCAAGAGACCCAGTACTTC
CASSIARGGGQETQYF
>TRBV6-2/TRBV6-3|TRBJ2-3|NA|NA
TGTGCCAGCAGCTCGAGATCCGGGAAAGGCAGAGATACGCAGTATTTT
CASSSRSGKGRDTQYF
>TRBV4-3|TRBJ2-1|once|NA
TGCGCCAGCAGCCAAGAGGTAGCCTCGGGTCCAGATGAGCAGTTCTTC
CASSQEVASGPDEQFF